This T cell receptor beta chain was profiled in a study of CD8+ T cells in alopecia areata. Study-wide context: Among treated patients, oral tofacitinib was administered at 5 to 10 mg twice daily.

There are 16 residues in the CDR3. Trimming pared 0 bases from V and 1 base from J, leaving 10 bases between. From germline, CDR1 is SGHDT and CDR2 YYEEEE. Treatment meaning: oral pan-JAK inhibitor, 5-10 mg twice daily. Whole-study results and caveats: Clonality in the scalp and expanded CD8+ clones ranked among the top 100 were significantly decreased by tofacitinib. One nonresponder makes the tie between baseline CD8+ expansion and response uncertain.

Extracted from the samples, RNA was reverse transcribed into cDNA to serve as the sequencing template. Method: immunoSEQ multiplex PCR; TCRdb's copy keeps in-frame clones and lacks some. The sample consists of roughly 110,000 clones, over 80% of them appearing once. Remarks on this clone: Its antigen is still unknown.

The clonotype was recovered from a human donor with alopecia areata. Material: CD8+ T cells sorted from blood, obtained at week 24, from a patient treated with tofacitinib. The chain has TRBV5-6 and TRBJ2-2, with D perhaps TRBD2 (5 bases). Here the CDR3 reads CASSLGGSENTGELFF. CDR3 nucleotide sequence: TGTGCCAGCAGCTTGGGGGGTAGCGAGAACACCGGGGAGCTGTTTTTT.